This T cell receptor (beta chain) is from a study of a mutant IDH1 vaccine in newly diagnosed glioma. Method: immunoSEQ multiplex PCR; TCRdb's copy keeps in-frame clones and lacks some. This sample has 50,000 to 65,000 clones, with approximately 84% found just once. CDR3 length: 15 residues. Germline V gene sequence: CDR1 MNHEY, CDR2 SMNVEV (reference sequence). V was shortened by 4 bases and J by 5 bases, with 15 bases between the two germline ends. Time point defined: week 11, during vaccination. Topical imiquimod was applied with each vaccine dose, which held 300 ug of mutant IDH1 20-mer peptide. In regard to this clone: What it binds is unknown.

The source is a woman aged 45-60 years with glioma. This rearrangement joins TRBV27 to TRBJ1-5; D is uncertain. The specimen was PBMCs, collected from a glioma patient whose treatment included an IDH1 peptide vaccine. The CDR3 loop is CASSSLEGRDQPQHF. As DNA, the CDR3 is TGTGCCAGCAGTTCGTTGGAGGGTAGGGATCAGCCCCAGCATTTT.